The present entry profiles one T cell receptor beta chain with its context. This entry is derived from a study of CD8 T cells in Susac syndrome. Reverse transcription of about 0.45 to 1 ug RNA was performed with random hexamers. A single record per CDR3 protein comes from TCRdb applying MiXCR to the immunoSEQ multiplex PCR reads. Of 400,000 or so distinct CDR3 sequences in the sample, about 85% were seen once. The TCR comes from a human donor with multiple sclerosis. Sequencing input: CD8+ T cells from PBMCs.

In DNA form, the CDR3 reads TGTGCCAGCACCCCAGCGGGTCAATATTACAATGAGCAGTTCTTC. Amino acid sequence: CASTPAGQYYNEQFF. The chain has TRBV27 and TRBJ2-1, with TRBD2 as a possible D gene (6 bases). Trimming left V 7 bases short and J 4 bases short, with 17 bases between. This CDR3 has 15 residues. The germline gives CDR1 MNHEY, CDR2 SMNVEV (reference sequence).